This T cell receptor beta chain originates from a study of tumor-infiltrating lymphocytes in oesophageal squamous cell carcinoma. This CDR3 region has 15 residues. Losses at the gene ends were 2 bases for V and 2 bases for J; bases not matched to a gene: 4. Germline V gives CDR1 MDHEN, CDR2 SYDVKM. Each CDR3 protein is one row after TCRdb ran MiXCR on the PCR reads. The table has under 15,000 distinct CDR3 sequences, around 60% seen once. The chain recombines TRBV28 with TRBJ2-5; 8 nucleotides agree with TRBD1. This receptor was taken from a female donor with esophageal squamous cell carcinoma. The sample consisted of esophageal tumor tissue. The chain's CDR3 is CASSLSYRGQETQYF. CDR3 in DNA: TGTGCCAGCAGTTTAAGTTACAGGGGGCAAGAGACCCAGTACTTC.